These 26 T cell receptor beta chains share one sample of origin, sequenced in a study of T-cell reconstitution after alpha-beta-depleted transplantation in children. TCRbeta library preparation incorporated unique molecular identifiers. Using its own MiXCR run on the PCR reads, TCRdb lists one record per CDR3 protein. Of hundreds of thousands of distinct CDR3 sequences listed, roughly 13% are singletons. The input for sequencing was PBMCs, taken before TCRalphabeta/CD19-depleted stem cell transplant. The origin of the receptors is a girl aged 2 to 10 with congenital amegakaryocytic thrombocytopenia, due to receive a stem cell transplant.

The chain employs TRBV20-1 and TRBJ2-7; perhaps TRBD2 as D (5 bases). The CDR3 is made up of 17 amino acids. Germline V gene data show CDR1 as DFQATT and CDR2 as SNEGSKA (reference sequence). Trimming removed 4 bases at V and 1 base at J, with 23 bases between. The CDR3 nucleotides are TGCAGTGCTACGTATGGTTCCGGCGGGTGGGAATCCTACGAGCAGTACTTC. Amino acids: CSATYGSGGWESYEQYF.

CDR3 protein: CSGKGYTEAFF. In DNA, the CDR3 is TGCAGCGGGAAGGGATACACTGAAGCTTTCTTT. This chain joins TRBV29-1 and TRBJ1-1; D ambiguous. The ends were cut back, 7 bases at V and 3 bases at J, with 9 bases in the middle. Looked up from germline, CDR1 is SQVTM and CDR2 is ANQGSEA. The CDR3 length is 11 residues.

Many counts were recorded for this clonotype. The chain is built from TRBV20-1 and TRBJ1-5; D possibly corresponds to TRBD1 (6 bases). Germline CDR1 and CDR2: DFQATT and SNEGSKA (reference sequence). With 5 bases removed from V and 4 bases from J, the gap between germline ends came to 12 bases. CDR3 size: 13 residues. The CDR3 protein is CSARYRVNQPQHF. The CDR3 DNA sequence: TGCAGTGCTCGCTACAGGGTTAATCAGCCCCAGCATTTT.

Details on this clonotype: A read error may account for a junction end that differs from germline. This chain links TRBV3-1 with TRBJ2-5; D possibly corresponds to TRBD1 (6 bases). Germline CDR1 LGHDT, CDR2 YNNKEL (reference sequence). The CDR3 runs to 18 residues. CDR3 coding DNA: TGTGCCTGCAGCCCGCACGACAGGCGTCCTCCTTTTTTGGAGACCCAGTACTTC. As protein: CACSPHDRRPPFLETQYF.

This clonotype was seen ten or more times. The chain joins TRBV20-1 to TRBJ2-1; TRBD2 matches at 10 bases. The CDR3 runs to 13 residues. V dropped 6 bases and J dropped 15; count of bases not matched to a gene: 14. CDR1 is DFQATT, CDR2 SNEGSKA, per germline (reference sequence). This CDR3 reads CSASPGLAFGGFF. DNA for the CDR3: TGCAGTGCGTCACCGGGACTAGCGTTCGGGGGGTTCTTC.

The rearrangement uses TRBV20-1 and TRBJ2-2; TRBD2 matches 7 bases. J gave up 4 bases and V 6 bases, and 11 bases lay outside the gene matches. The germline V gene encodes CDR1 DFQATT and CDR2 SNEGSKA (reference sequence). This CDR3 spans 15 amino acids. CDR3 nucleotide sequence: TGCAGTGCCAATGCGGGCAGCGGGACCACCGGGGAGCTGTTTTTT. It translates to CSANAGSGTTGELFF.

The chain combines TRBV20-1 with TRBJ2-2, with 9 positions matching TRBD2. Trimming took 4 bases from V and 5 from J; bases not matched to a gene: 11. The V gene's germline CDR1 is DFQATT and CDR2 SNEGSKA (reference sequence). The CDR3 totals 16 residues. The CDR3 nucleotides are TGCAGTGCTACCGCAGGGTTTGGACTAGCGACCGGGGAGCTGTTTTTT. Protein: CSATAGFGLATGELFF.

This clonotype has ten or more counts. The chain recombines TRBV5-1 with TRBJ2-3, with D possibly matching TRBD2 (5 bases). The length of the CDR3 is 16 residues. Looked up from germline, CDR1 is SGHRS and CDR2 is YFSETQ. V lost 0 bases to trimming and J lost 4 bases, with 15 bases between them. The CDR3: CASSLVMAEAADTQYF. The CDR3 DNA sequence: TGCGCCAGCAGCTTGGTAATGGCGGAAGCGGCAGATACGCAGTATTTT.

This clonotype was detected only a few times. The chain uses TRBV7-6 and TRBJ2-7; 12 bases map to TRBD2. After removal of 4 bases from V and 3 bases from J, the junction contained 13 bases not matched to a gene. The V gene's germline CDR1 is SGHVS and CDR2 FNYEAQ. The CDR3 consists of 18 residues. The DNA of the CDR3 is TGTGCCAGCAGCTCGAAACCCCCAGGGACTAGCGGGCGCTACGAGCAGTACTTC. It specifies CASSSKPPGTSGRYEQYF.

V gene TRBV20-1 combines with J gene TRBJ2-2, with unresolved D. The germline V gene has CDR1 DFQATT and CDR2 SNEGSKA (reference sequence). Trimming removed 3 bases at V and 0 bases at J, with 11 bases between. This CDR3 contains 15 residues. CDR3 in DNA: TGCAGTGCTAGCGCTACGGCTGCGAACACCGGGGAGCTGTTTTTT. Translation: CSASATAANTGELFF.

This clonotype came up a few times. This chain uses TRBV30 with TRBJ1-4; D possibly corresponds to TRBD1 (6 bases). Germline loops: CDR1 GTSNPN, CDR2 SVGIG (reference sequence). This CDR3 spans 13 amino acids. V was clipped by 1 base and J by 10 bases, with 13 bases between them. CDR3: CAWSARGPGKLFF. The DNA of the CDR3 is TGTGCCTGGAGTGCCAGGGGTCCCGGAAAACTGTTTTTT.

This clonotype was seen at least ten times. The chain links TRBV20-1 to TRBJ2-2; D gene unclear. The V end was cut by 0 bases, the J end by 4 bases, with 6 bases between. The CDR3 loop spans 13 amino acids. Germline V CDR1 and CDR2: DFQATT, SNEGSKA (reference sequence). The CDR3, as DNA: TGCAGTGCTAGAGATACGGTCACCGGGGAGCTGTTTTTT. It is translated as CSARDTVTGELFF.

This clonotype turned up a few times. V gene TRBV20-1 combines with J gene TRBJ2-1; D is undetermined. Per germline, CDR1 DFQATT and CDR2 SNEGSKA (reference sequence). V was cut by 6 bases and J by 0 bases, with 12 bases left in between. This CDR3 has 14 residues. CDR3 sequence reads: CSAPVYNSYNEQFF. The DNA for the CDR3 is TGCAGTGCCCCGGTCTATAACTCCTACAATGAGCAGTTCTTC.

This clonotype was recorded at least ten times. This rearrangement joins TRBV5-1 to TRBJ2-2; no firm D call. The germline V gene has CDR1 SGHRS and CDR2 YFSETQ. V lost 0 bases to trimming and J lost 3 bases, with 6 bases between them. The CDR3 spans 14 residues. Written as DNA, the CDR3 is TGCGCCAGCAGCTTGGCGGTGGACACCGGGGAGCTGTTTTTT. Translated: CASSLAVDTGELFF.

The rearrangement joins TRBV20-1 to TRBJ2-4; the D is unclear. The V and J ends lost 6 bases and 0 bases respectively, with 12 bases between them. The germline CDR1 and CDR2 sequences are DFQATT and SNEGSKA (reference sequence). The CDR3 sequence is 14 residues long. CDR3 sequence reads: CSAAPGGAKNIQYF. CDR3 nucleotide sequence: TGCAGTGCCGCCCCTGGCGGAGCCAAAAACATTCAGTACTTC.

This clonotype was found many times. This rearrangement joins TRBV4-1 to TRBJ2-3; D remains unclear. Looked up from germline, CDR1 is MGHRA and CDR2 is YSYEKL. CDR3 length equals 12 residues. Trimming removed 1 base from V and 7 bases from J, with 6 bases in between. The CDR3 nucleotides read TGCGCCAGCAGCCAAGGACCGTATACGCAGTATTTT. Protein sequence: CASSQGPYTQYF.

This clonotype was seen once. A clone one base away is much larger, so this may be a read error. The chain is built from TRBV29-1 and TRBJ2-1; 8 positions agree with TRBD2. Trimming took 7 bases from V and 8 from J; bases not matched to a gene: 13. This CDR3 region has 14 residues. Germline CDR1 SQVTM, CDR2 ANQGSEA. CDR3 amino acids: CSAIRGTSIDEQFF. The DNA of the CDR3 is TGCAGCGCCATTCGCGGGACTAGTATCGATGAGCAGTTCTTC.

This clonotype was found many times. This chain uses TRBV27 with TRBJ2-5; TRBD1 is a possible D gene (5 bases). This CDR3 is built from 13 residues. The germline V gene has CDR1 MNHEY and CDR2 SMNVEV (reference sequence). Trimming pared 4 bases from V and 3 bases from J, leaving 9 bases between. CDR3 DNA: TGTGCCAGCAGTTCGTCCAGGGAAGAGACCCAGTACTTC. Encoded protein: CASSSSREETQYF.

The genes are TRBV12-3 or TRBV12-4 and TRBJ2-2; 7 bases map to TRBD1. The CDR3 runs to 17 residues. Trimming cost V 6 bases and J 9 bases; bases outside gene matches: 19. The CDR3 loop reads CASRHTGVLRPWRELFF. The CDR3 DNA reads as TGTGCCAGCAGGCATACAGGGGTCCTCCGTCCCTGGCGGGAGCTGTTTTTT.

This clonotype was detected many times. The rearrangement links TRBV27 to TRBJ1-2, with 9 bases identical to TRBD1. CDR1 is MNHEY and CDR2 is SMNVEV in the germline V gene (reference sequence). Unmatched junction bases numbered 3, after V lost 5 bases and J lost 8 bases. CDR3 length: 12 amino acids. The DNA of the CDR3 is TGTGCCAGCAGTCCGACAGGGGGGGGCTACACCTTC. The encoded protein is CASSPTGGGYTF.

This clonotype was picked up a small number of times. This chain joins TRBV5-1 and TRBJ2-7; 7 bases match TRBD2. J was trimmed by 2 bases and V by 3 bases; bases with no gene match: 8. The CDR3 length is 15 residues. CDR1 SGHRS and CDR2 YFSETQ come from the germline V gene. CDR3 coding DNA: TGCGCCAGCAGCTCCCAGCGGGGAAGTCCCTACGAGCAGTACTTC. Protein sequence: CASSSQRGSPYEQYF.

Only a few counts were recorded for this clonotype. The chain is built from TRBV28 and TRBJ2-7; no definite D call. There are 17 residues in the CDR3. Germline loops: CDR1 MDHEN, CDR2 SYDVKM. V gave up 7 bases and J gave up 1 base, with 23 bases separating them. CDR3 loop: CASTKLPAVGFSYEQYF. CDR3 bases: TGTGCCAGCACCAAACTTCCGGCAGTAGGGTTTTCCTACGAGCAGTACTTC.

This clonotype was detected many times. The rearrangement links TRBV20-1 to TRBJ2-3; D might be TRBD1 (6 bases). The germline gives CDR1 DFQATT, CDR2 SNEGSKA (reference sequence). Trimming removed 5 bases from V and 6 bases from J, with 18 bases in between. The CDR3 contains 14 residues. Written as DNA, the CDR3 is TGCAGTGCTCGACCCTTCGGACAGACGGATACGCAGTATTTT. Protein sequence: CSARPFGQTDTQYF.

This clonotype was seen repeatedly, ten times or more. The chain couples TRBV20-1 to TRBJ1-5; D is possibly TRBD1 (6 bases). Trimming took 4 bases from V and 1 from J, leaving 14 bases between them. Germline values: CDR1 DFQATT, CDR2 SNEGSKA (reference sequence). CDR3 length: 15 amino acids. Here the CDR3 DNA reads TGCAGTGCTACACCCAGGGGTCTCAGCAATCAGCCCCAGCATTTT. Protein product: CSATPRGLSNQPQHF.

This clonotype was seen at least ten times. The V and J genes are TRBV5-1 and TRBJ2-7, with 8 bases fitting TRBD1. CDR1 and CDR2 from the germline V gene are SGHRS and YFSETQ. This CDR3 has 14 residues. The J segment lost 5 bases and the V segment lost 4 bases, leaving 8 bases of the junction unmatched. Here the CDR3 reads CASSPRTGQHEQYF. The CDR3 DNA is TGCGCCAGCAGCCCCCGGACAGGGCAACACGAGCAGTACTTC. The whole variable domain, filled in from reference TRBV5-1 and TRBJ2-7, reads KAGVTQTPRYLIKTRGQQVTLSCSPISGHRSVSWYQQTPGQGLQFLFEYFSETQRNKGNFPGRFSGRQFSNSRSEMNVSTLELGDSALYLCASSPRTGQHEQYFGPGTRLTVT.

This clonotype was counted ten times or more. The chain links TRBV20-1 to TRBJ2-2, with TRBD2 matching 9 bases. The CDR3 consists of 15 residues. J lost 4 bases, V lost 3 bases, and 6 bases had no gene match. Germline V gene data show CDR1 as DFQATT and CDR2 as SNEGSKA (reference sequence). The chain's CDR3 is CSASASGRLTGELFF. For the CDR3, the DNA is TGCAGTGCTAGCGCGAGCGGGAGGCTCACCGGGGAGCTGTTTTTT.